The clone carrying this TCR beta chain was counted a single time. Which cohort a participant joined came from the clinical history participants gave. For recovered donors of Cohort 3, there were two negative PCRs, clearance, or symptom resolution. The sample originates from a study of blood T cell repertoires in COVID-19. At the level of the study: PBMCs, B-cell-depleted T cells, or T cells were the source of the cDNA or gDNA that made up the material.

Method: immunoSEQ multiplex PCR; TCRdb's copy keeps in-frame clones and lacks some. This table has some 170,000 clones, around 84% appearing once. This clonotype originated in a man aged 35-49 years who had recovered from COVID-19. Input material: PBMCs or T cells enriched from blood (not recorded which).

The CDR3 loop is CASGHFKGHNVLTF. As DNA, the CDR3 is TGTGCCAGCGGACACTTCAAGGGGCACAACGTCCTGACTTTC. The chain joins TRBV27 to TRBJ2-6; tentative D call: TRBD1 (5 bases). CDR1 MNHEY and CDR2 SMNVEV come from the germline V gene (reference sequence). The CDR3 totals 14 residues. Trimming left V 8 bases short and J 9 bases short, with 17 bases between. The full variable domain, its missing parts supplied by reference TRBV27 and TRBJ2-6, is EAQVTQNPRYLITVTGKKLTVTCSQNMNHEYMSWYRQDPGLGLRQIYYSMNVEVTDKGDVPEGYKVSRKEKRNFPLILESPSPNQTSLYFCASGHFKGHNVLTFGAGSRLTVL.